This TCR beta chain was identified during a study of cytomegalovirus exposure and HLA in healthy donors. V trimming: 4 bases; J trimming: 13 bases; junction bases outside the gene matches: 11. The CDR3 consists of 15 residues. CDR1 MNHEY and CDR2 SVGAGI come from the germline V gene. PCR amplification relied on 60 Vbeta primers (plus 13 Jbeta primers). Produced via immunoSEQ multiplex PCR; TCRdb's table is partial and in-frame only. The sample records 170,000 or so clones, approximately 81% being singletons. The V and J genes are TRBV6-5 and TRBJ2-1, with TRBD2 matching 12 bases. The sample was PBMCs. The receptor was isolated from a boy aged 2 to 10 in good health and CMV-seronegative. The CDR3 protein is CASSSPRLAGVDQFF. Here the CDR3 DNA reads TGTGCCAGCAGTTCGCCCCGACTAGCGGGAGTTGATCAGTTCTTC.